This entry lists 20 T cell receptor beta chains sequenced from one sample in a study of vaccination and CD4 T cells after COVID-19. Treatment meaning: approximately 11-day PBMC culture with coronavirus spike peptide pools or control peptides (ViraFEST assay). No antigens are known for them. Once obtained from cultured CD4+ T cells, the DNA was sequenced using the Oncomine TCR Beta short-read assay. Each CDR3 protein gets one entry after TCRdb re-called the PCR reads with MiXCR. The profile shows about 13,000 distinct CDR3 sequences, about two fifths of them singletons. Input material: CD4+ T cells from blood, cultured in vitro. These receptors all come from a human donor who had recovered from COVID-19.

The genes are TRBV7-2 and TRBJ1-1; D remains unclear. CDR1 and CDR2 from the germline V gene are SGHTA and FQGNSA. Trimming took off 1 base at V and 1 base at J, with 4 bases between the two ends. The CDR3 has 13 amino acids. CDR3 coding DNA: TGTGCCAGCAGCTTAGTAGAGAACACTGAAGCTTTCTTT. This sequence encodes CASSLVENTEAFF.

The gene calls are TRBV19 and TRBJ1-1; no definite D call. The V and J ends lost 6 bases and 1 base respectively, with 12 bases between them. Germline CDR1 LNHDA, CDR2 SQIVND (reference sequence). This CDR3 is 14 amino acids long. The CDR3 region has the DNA TGTGCCAGTAGGGCGGGGTTCGGGAACACTGAAGCTTTCTTT. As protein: CASRAGFGNTEAFF.

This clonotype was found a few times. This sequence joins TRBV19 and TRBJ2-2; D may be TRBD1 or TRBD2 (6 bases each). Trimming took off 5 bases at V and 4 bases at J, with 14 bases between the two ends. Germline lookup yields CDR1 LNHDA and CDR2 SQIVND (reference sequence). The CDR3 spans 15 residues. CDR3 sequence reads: CASSPSRGATGELFF. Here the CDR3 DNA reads TGTGCCAGTAGTCCTTCGAGGGGGGCCACCGGGGAGCTGTTTTTT.

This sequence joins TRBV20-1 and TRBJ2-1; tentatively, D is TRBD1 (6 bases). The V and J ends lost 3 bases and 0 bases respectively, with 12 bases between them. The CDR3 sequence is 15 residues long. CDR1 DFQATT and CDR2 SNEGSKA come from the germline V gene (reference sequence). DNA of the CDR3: TGCAGTGCTAGGGCACAGGGTTACTCCTACAATGAGCAGTTCTTC. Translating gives CSARAQGYSYNEQFF.

The CDR3 is CSARFPSGSDHEQFF. Written as DNA, the CDR3 is TGCAGTGCTAGATTCCCTAGCGGGAGTGATCATGAGCAGTTCTTC. The chain uses TRBV20-1 and TRBJ2-1; TRBD2 matches 10 bases. CDR1 and CDR2 (germline): DFQATT, SNEGSKA (reference sequence). The CDR3 is 15 residues long. With 2 bases clipped from V and 8 bases from J, the junction kept 9 bases outside the gene matches.

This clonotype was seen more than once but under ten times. The CDR3 region has the DNA TGTGCCAGCACCAAACTAGCGTCCATCAACACCGGGGAGCTGTTTTTT. It yields the protein CASTKLASINTGELFF. This chain links TRBV3-1 with TRBJ2-2; 7 nucleotides align to TRBD2. The CDR3 sequence is 16 residues long. Germline CDR1 is LGHDT and CDR2 is YNNKEL (reference sequence). V dropped 7 bases and J dropped 2; count of bases not matched to a gene: 10.

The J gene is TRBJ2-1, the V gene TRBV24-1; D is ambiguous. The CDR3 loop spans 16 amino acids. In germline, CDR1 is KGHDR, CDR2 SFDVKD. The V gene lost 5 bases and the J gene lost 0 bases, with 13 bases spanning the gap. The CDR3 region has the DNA TGTGCCACCAGTGGAGACGAGGCGAGCTCCTACAATGAGCAGTTCTTC. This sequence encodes CATSGDEASSYNEQFF.

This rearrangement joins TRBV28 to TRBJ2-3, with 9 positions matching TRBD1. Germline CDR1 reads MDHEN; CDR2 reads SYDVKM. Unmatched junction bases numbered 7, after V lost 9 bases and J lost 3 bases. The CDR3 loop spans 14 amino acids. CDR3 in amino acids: CASYTGGGTDTQYF. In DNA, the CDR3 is TGTGCCAGTTACACAGGGGGCGGAACAGATACGCAGTATTTT. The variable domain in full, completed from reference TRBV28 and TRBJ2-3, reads DVKVTQSSRYLVKRTGEKVFLECVQDMDHENMFWYRQDPGLGLRLIYFSYDVKMKEKGDIPEGYSVSREKKERFSLILESASTNQTSMYLCASYTGGGTDTQYFGPGTRLTVL.

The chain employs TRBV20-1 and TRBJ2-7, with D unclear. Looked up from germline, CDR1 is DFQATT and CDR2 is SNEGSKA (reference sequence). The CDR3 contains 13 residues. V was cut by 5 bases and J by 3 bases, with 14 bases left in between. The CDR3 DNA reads TGCAGTGCTTCCCGGACCGGTATCTACGAGCAGTACTTC. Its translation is CSASRTGIYEQYF.

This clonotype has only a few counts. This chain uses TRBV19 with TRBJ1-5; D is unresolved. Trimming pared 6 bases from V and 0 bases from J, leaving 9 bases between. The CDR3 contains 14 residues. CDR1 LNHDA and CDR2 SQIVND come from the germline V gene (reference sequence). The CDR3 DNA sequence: TGTGCCAGTAGGCGGCCTTATAGCAATCAGCCCCAGCATTTT. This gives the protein CASRRPYSNQPQHF. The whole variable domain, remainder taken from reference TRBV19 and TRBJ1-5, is DGGITQSPKYLFRKEGQNVTLSCEQNLNHDAMYWYRQDPGQGLRLIYYSQIVNDFQKGDIAEGYSVSREKKESFPLTVTSAQKNPTAFYLCASRRPYSNQPQHFGDGTRLSIL.

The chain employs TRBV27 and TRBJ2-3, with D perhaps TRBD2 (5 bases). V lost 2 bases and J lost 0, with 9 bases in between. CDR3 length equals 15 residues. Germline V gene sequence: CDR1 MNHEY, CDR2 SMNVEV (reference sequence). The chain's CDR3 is CASSLAGQSTDTQYF. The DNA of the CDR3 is TGTGCCAGCAGTTTAGCGGGCCAGAGCACAGATACGCAGTATTTT.

CDR3 nucleotide sequence: TGCGCCAGCAGCCAAGAAAAACCTCTGTCTGGAAACACCATATATTTT. It codes for CASSQEKPLSGNTIYF. This chain links TRBV4-1 with TRBJ1-3, with unresolved D. From germline, CDR1 is MGHRA and CDR2 YSYEKL. This CDR3 has 16 amino acids. V was pared by 0 bases and J by 1 base, with 10 bases between.

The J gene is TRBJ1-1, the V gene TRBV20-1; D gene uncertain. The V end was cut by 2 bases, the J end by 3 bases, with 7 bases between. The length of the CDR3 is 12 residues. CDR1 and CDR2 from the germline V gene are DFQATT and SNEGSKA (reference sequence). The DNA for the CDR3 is TGCAGTGCTAGACTTGACGACACTGAAGCTTTCTTT. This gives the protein CSARLDDTEAFF.

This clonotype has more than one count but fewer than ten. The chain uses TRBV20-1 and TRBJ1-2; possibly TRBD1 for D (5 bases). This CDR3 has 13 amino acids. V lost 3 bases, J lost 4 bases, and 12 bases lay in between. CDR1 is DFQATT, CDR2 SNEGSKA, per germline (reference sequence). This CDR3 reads CSARSGQSYGYTF. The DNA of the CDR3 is TGCAGTGCTAGGAGCGGACAAAGCTATGGCTACACCTTC.

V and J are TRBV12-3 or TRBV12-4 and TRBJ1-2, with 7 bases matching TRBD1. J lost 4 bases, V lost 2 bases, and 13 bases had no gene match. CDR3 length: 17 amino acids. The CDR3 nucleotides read TGTGCCAGCAGTTTACAGGGGAATGCAGGGGGGTCCTATGGCTACACCTTC. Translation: CASSLQGNAGGSYGYTF.

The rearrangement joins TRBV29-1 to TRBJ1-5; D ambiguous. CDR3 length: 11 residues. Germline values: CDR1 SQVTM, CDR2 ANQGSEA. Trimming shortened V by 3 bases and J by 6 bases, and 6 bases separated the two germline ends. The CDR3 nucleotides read TGCAGCGTTGAGGAATTTCAGCCCCAGCATTTT. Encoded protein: CSVEEFQPQHF.

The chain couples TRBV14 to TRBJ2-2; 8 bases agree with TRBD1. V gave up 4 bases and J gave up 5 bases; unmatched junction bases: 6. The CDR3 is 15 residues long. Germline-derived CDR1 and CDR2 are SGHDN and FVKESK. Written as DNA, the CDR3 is TGTGCCAGCAGCCCCCGGACAGGGAGGACCGGGGAGCTGTTTTTT. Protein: CASSPRTGRTGELFF.

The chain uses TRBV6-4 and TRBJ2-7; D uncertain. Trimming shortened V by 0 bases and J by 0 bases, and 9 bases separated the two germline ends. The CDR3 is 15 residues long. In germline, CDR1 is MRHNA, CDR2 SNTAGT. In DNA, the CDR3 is TGTGCCAGCAGTGACTCGGGCAGGTCCTCCTACGAGCAGTACTTC. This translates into CASSDSGRSSYEQYF.

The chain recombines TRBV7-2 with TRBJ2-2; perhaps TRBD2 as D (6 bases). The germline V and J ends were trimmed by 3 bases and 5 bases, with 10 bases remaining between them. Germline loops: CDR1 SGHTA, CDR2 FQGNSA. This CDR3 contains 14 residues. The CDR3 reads CASSLTLATGELFF. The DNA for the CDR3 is TGTGCCAGCAGCTTGACCCTAGCGACCGGGGAGCTGTTTTTT.

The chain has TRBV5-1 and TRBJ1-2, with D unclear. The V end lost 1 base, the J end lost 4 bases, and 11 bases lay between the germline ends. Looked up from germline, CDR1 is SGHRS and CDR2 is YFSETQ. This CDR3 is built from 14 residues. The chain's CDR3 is CASSLPKGGYGYTF. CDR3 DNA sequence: TGCGCCAGCAGCTTGCCCAAGGGCGGCTATGGCTACACCTTC.